These 28 T cell receptor beta chains were all obtained from the same sample, sequenced in a study of T cell responses to AZD1222 COVID-19 vaccine. Method: immunoSEQ multiplex PCR; TCRdb's copy keeps in-frame clones and lacks some. The repertoire holds around 120,000 clones, about 86% seen once, with 17% in the top ten. This sample comprised peripheral blood, obtained 28 days after the second AZD1222 dose. All receptors derive from an adult who received the AZD1222 COVID-19 vaccine.

This chain connects TRBV7-2 to TRBJ2-6; D assignment may be TRBD1 or TRBD2 (6 bases each). This CDR3 comprises 14 residues. The V end was cut by 11 bases, the J end by 2 bases, with 13 bases between. Germline values: CDR1 SGHTA, CDR2 FQGNSA. CDR3 bases: TGTGCCCTCGGGGGCCAGCCTGGGGCCAACGTCCTGACTTTC. Translating it yields CALGGQPGANVLTF.

The chain carries TRBV6-4 and TRBJ1-6, with TRBD1 matching over 10 bases. Per germline, CDR1 MRHNA and CDR2 SNTAGT. J gave up 7 bases and V 3 bases, and 0 bases lay outside the gene matches. This CDR3 is 14 amino acids long. This CDR3 is CASSEGQGNSPLHF. Written as DNA, the CDR3 is TGTGCCAGCAGTGAGGGACAGGGGAATTCACCCCTCCACTTT.

This chain joins TRBV28 and TRBJ2-5; D is unclear. The CDR3 loop spans 13 amino acids. Germline loops: CDR1 MDHEN, CDR2 SYDVKM. V was trimmed by 2 bases and J by 0 bases, leaving 4 bases between them. CDR3: CASSLDYQETQYF. CDR3 DNA: TGTGCCAGCAGTTTAGACTACCAAGAGACCCAGTACTTC.

The chain recombines TRBV24-1 with TRBJ2-1; 13 positions match TRBD2. Trimming at V came to 4 bases and at J to 4 bases, leaving 3 bases not matched to a gene. Germline V gene lookup returns CDR1 KGHDR and CDR2 SFDVKD. The CDR3 is 16 amino acids. The CDR3 is CATSDTLAGGYNEQFF. In DNA, the CDR3 is TGTGCCACCAGTGACACACTAGCGGGGGGGTACAATGAGCAGTTCTTC.

CDR3 protein: CASTSLQGVDTQYF. The CDR3 DNA is TGTGCCAGCACTTCTCTTCAGGGAGTAGATACGCAGTATTTT. This chain uses TRBV6-5 with TRBJ2-3; D might be TRBD1 or TRBD2, each matching 5 bases. This CDR3 has 14 amino acids. Trimming removed 7 bases from V and 5 bases from J, with 16 bases in between. Germline CDR1 MNHEY, CDR2 SVGAGI.

The gene calls are TRBV5-1 and TRBJ1-4, with 8 bases aligning to TRBD1. The germline CDR1 and CDR2 sequences are SGHRS and YFSETQ. Losses at the gene ends were 3 bases for V and 7 bases for J; bases not matched to a gene: 5. The CDR3 totals 14 residues. The CDR3 loop is CASSWGQDGEKLFF. The CDR3 DNA is TGCGCCAGCAGCTGGGGACAGGACGGTGAAAAACTGTTTTTT. The full variable domain, completed using reference TRBV5-1 and TRBJ1-4, is KAGVTQTPRYLIKTRGQQVTLSCSPISGHRSVSWYQQTPGQGLQFLFEYFSETQRNKGNFPGRFSGRQFSNSRSEMNVSTLELGDSALYLCASSWGQDGEKLFFGSGTQLSVL.

The V gene is TRBV5-1, the J gene TRBJ1-2; 8 bases align to TRBD1. CDR1 is SGHRS, CDR2 YFSETQ, per germline. V trimming: 1 base; J trimming: 7 bases; junction bases outside the gene matches: 12. The CDR3 spans 16 residues. CDR3 coding DNA: TGCGCCAGCAGCTTGTTCTTCCCGGACAGGGCGGGTGGCTACACCTTC. Its translation is CASSLFFPDRAGGYTF.

V is TRBV7-6 and J is TRBJ2-6; 8 bases map to TRBD1. Germline CDR1 reads SGHVS; CDR2 reads FNYEAQ. Trimming took 6 bases from V and 4 from J; bases not matched to a gene: 8. This CDR3 contains 16 residues. CDR3 loop: CASSLGQGRGANVLTF. CDR3 in DNA: TGTGCCAGCAGTCTCGGACAGGGCAGAGGGGCCAACGTCCTGACTTTC.

This clone has only one observation. The rearrangement uses TRBV19 and TRBJ1-5, with D possibly matching TRBD1 (6 bases). Trimming took off 2 bases at V and 6 bases at J, with 20 bases between the two ends. The germline gives CDR1 LNHDA, CDR2 SQIVND (reference sequence). There are 17 residues in the CDR3. Here the CDR3 reads CASSITSVGGRFQPQHF. The CDR3 DNA follows: TGTGCCAGTAGTATAACGTCCGTCGGGGGCAGATTTCAGCCCCAGCATTTT.

This chain uses TRBV24-1 with TRBJ2-7, with TRBD1 matching 9 bases. Germline V gene data show CDR1 as KGHDR and CDR2 as SFDVKD. J was trimmed by 1 base and V by 10 bases; bases with no gene match: 13. The CDR3 has 16 amino acids. The CDR3 reads CATPPTPGQGSYEQYF. In DNA, the CDR3 is TGTGCCACGCCGCCCACACCGGGACAGGGTTCCTACGAGCAGTACTTC.

This chain links TRBV5-1 with TRBJ2-1, with D maybe TRBD1 (7 bases). Per the germline V gene, CDR1 is SGHRS and CDR2 is YFSETQ. Trimming took off 0 bases at V and 9 bases at J, with 16 bases between the two ends. The CDR3 loop spans 15 amino acids. This CDR3 reads CASSLDLVRGAEQFF. The CDR3 DNA reads TGCGCCAGCAGCTTGGACCTTGTCAGGGGGGCTGAGCAGTTCTTC.

This clone was seen once. V is TRBV2 and J is TRBJ2-1; no reliable D call. The V gene lost 4 bases and the J gene lost 12 bases, with 13 bases spanning the gap. Germline CDR1 reads SNHLY; CDR2 reads FYNNEI. The CDR3 spans 12 residues. The CDR3 DNA follows: TGTGCCAGCAGTGTCACAGAACCCGGGCAGTTCTTC. Amino acid sequence: CASSVTEPGQFF.

The CDR3: CASSVTVGTDTQYF. The DNA for the CDR3 is TGCGCCAGCTCAGTTACCGTGGGCACAGATACGCAGTATTTT. The chain has TRBV10-2 and TRBJ2-3; D not certain. V was trimmed by 8 bases and J by 1 base, leaving 13 bases between them. Looked up from germline, CDR1 is WSHSY and CDR2 is SAAADI. The CDR3 extends over 14 amino acids.

The rearrangement links TRBV27 to TRBJ2-1; 10 nucleotides line up with TRBD2. Germline V gives CDR1 MNHEY, CDR2 SMNVEV (reference sequence). The CDR3 has 17 amino acids. Trimming took 3 bases from V and 5 from J; bases not matched to a gene: 10. The CDR3 nucleotides are TGTGCCAGCAGTTTGGGTCTAGCGGGGGCCCAGGACAATGAGCAGTTCTTC. Translated, it gives CASSLGLAGAQDNEQFF.

The sample holds a few counts of this clone. The J gene is TRBJ1-1, the V gene TRBV6-5; D call uncertain. V was trimmed by 2 bases and J by 12 bases, leaving 10 bases between them. CDR3 length: 11 amino acids. Germline CDR1 MNHEY, CDR2 SVGAGI. CDR3 residues: CASSYPPLTFF. The CDR3 bases are TGTGCCAGCAGTTACCCCCCGTTGACTTTCTTT.

The V gene is TRBV6-2 or TRBV6-3, the J gene TRBJ2-7; 14 bases line up with TRBD2. The CDR3 has 14 residues. With V trimmed by 5 bases and J by 4 bases, 1 base remained unmatched. From germline, CDR1 is MNHEY and CDR2 SVGEGT. The CDR3 DNA reads as TGTGCCAGCAGTGGACTAGCGGGGGGTTACGAGCAGTACTTC. This encodes CASSGLAGGYEQYF.

The chain links TRBV4-1 to TRBJ2-7; D unresolved. Germline CDR1 MGHRA, CDR2 YSYEKL. CDR3 length: 15 amino acids. V lost 3 bases, J lost 1 base, and 13 bases lay in between. For the CDR3, the DNA is TGCGCCAGCAGCCACTCCGCGTCCGGTTCCTACGAGCAGTACTTC. Protein: CASSHSASGSYEQYF.

This chain links TRBV9 with TRBJ2-3; tentatively, D is TRBD2 (6 bases). The length of the CDR3 is 14 residues. Trimming left V 5 bases short and J 6 bases short, with 16 bases between. In germline, CDR1 is SGDLS, CDR2 YYNGEE. This CDR3 is CASSGGIGYDTQYF. The CDR3 DNA sequence: TGTGCCAGCAGTGGCGGGATTGGTTATGATACGCAGTATTTT. Full variable domain (outside the CDR3, taken from reference TRBV9 and TRBJ2-3): DSGVTQTPKHLITATGQRVTLRCSPRSGDLSVYWYQQSLDQGLQFLIQYYNGEERAKGNILERFSAQQFPDLHSELNLSSLELGDSALYFCASSGGIGYDTQYFGPGTRLTVL.

CDR3 in DNA: TGCGCCAGCACTCTAGGGGGGTCTGGCTACACCTTC. Translating it yields CASTLGGSGYTF. V usage is TRBV5-1 and J usage is TRBJ1-2, with TRBD1 as a possible D gene (6 bases). CDR3 length: 12 residues. The V gene lost 6 bases and the J gene lost 7 bases, with 13 bases spanning the gap. CDR1 and CDR2 from the germline V gene are SGHRS and YFSETQ.

The CDR3 loop is CASRGGSAGEGSYEQYF. CDR3 DNA sequence: TGCGCCAGCAGAGGTGGTTCAGCGGGAGAGGGCTCCTACGAGCAGTACTTC. The gene calls are TRBV10-1 and TRBJ2-7; TRBD2 aligns across 8 bases. Germline V gene sequence: CDR1 WNHNN, CDR2 SYGVQD (reference sequence). This CDR3 has 17 amino acids. The trim removed 6 bases at V and 0 bases at J, leaving 13 bases unmatched.

The chain has TRBV5-3 and TRBJ1-5; the D gene is possibly TRBD1 (6 bases). TRBV5-3 is recorded as an ORF, its role being uncertain. This CDR3 has 14 residues. Trimming removed 0 bases from V and 2 bases from J, with 6 bases in between. The CDR3 here is CARSLGGRNQPQHF. The CDR3 coding sequence is TGTGCCAGAAGCTTGGGGGGGCGCAATCAGCCCCAGCATTTT.

V and J are TRBV5-6 and TRBJ2-5; D is possibly TRBD1 or TRBD2 (5 bases each). With 5 bases removed from V and 5 bases from J, the gap between germline ends came to 13 bases. The CDR3 contains 13 residues. Germline V gene lookup returns CDR1 SGHDT and CDR2 YYEEEE. CDR3 coding DNA: TGTGCCAGCAGTCGTCAGGGAGCCGAGACCCAGTACTTC. Translated, it gives CASSRQGAETQYF.

This clone was seen just once. The rearrangement joins TRBV29-1 to TRBJ2-7, with D unresolved. This CDR3 spans 10 amino acids. The V gene's germline CDR1 is SQVTM and CDR2 ANQGSEA. The V gene lost 5 bases and the J gene lost 5 bases, with 7 bases spanning the gap. CDR3 region: CSVLADEQYF. The CDR3 DNA is TGCAGCGTTCTGGCCGACGAGCAGTACTTC.

As to this clone: This same CDR3 is encoded by further DNA sequences in the sample. The chain joins TRBV6-2 or TRBV6-3 to TRBJ2-1; maybe TRBD2 (5 bases). The CDR3 extends over 16 amino acids. Germline V gene lookup returns CDR1 MNHEY and CDR2 SVGEGT. Trimming left V 2 bases short and J 1 base short, with 12 bases between. CDR3 in amino acids: CASSYGRGASYNEQFF. The CDR3 nucleotides are TGTGCCAGCAGTTACGGACGGGGTGCTTCCTACAATGAGCAGTTCTTC.

This chain connects TRBV7-9 to TRBJ2-4; maybe TRBD1 (6 bases). Germline CDR1 is SEHNR and CDR2 is FQNEAQ (reference sequence). The V end lost 5 bases, the J end lost 1 base, and 12 bases lay between the germline ends. This CDR3 contains 15 residues. CDR3 nucleotides: TGTGCCAGCAGCCTTTACGACAGGGCCAAAAACATTCAGTACTTC. Amino acids: CASSLYDRAKNIQYF. The variable domain in full, with the rest retrieved from reference TRBV7-9 and TRBJ2-4, is DTGVSQNPRHKITKRGQNVTFRCDPISEHNRLYWYRQTLGQGPEFLTYFQNEAQLEKSRLLSDRFSAERPKGSFSTLEIQRTEQGDSAMYLCASSLYDRAKNIQYFGAGTRLSVL.

The V call is TRBV3-1 (or the pseudogene TRBV3-2), the J call TRBJ2-4; 13 bases map to TRBD2. Germline trimming cut 0 bases from V and 7 bases from J; bases unmatched to any gene: 3. CDR1 and CDR2 (germline): LGHDT, YNNKEL (reference sequence). The CDR3 length is 16 residues. The CDR3 here is CASSQDPGLAGNIQYF. The CDR3 nucleotides are TGTGCCAGCAGCCAAGACCCGGGACTAGCGGGGAACATTCAGTACTTC.

The CDR3 DNA reads as TGTGCCAGCAGCTTACGATCATTTCCATTGAACTACGAGCAGTACTTC. Encoded protein: CASSLRSFPLNYEQYF. The V and J genes are TRBV7-8 and TRBJ2-7; D gene ambiguous. The CDR3 consists of 16 residues. V was trimmed by 2 bases and J by 3 bases, leaving 17 bases between them. Germline assignment: CDR1 SGHVS and CDR2 FQNEAQ.

The chain is built from TRBV7-9 and TRBJ2-2; D remains ambiguous. This CDR3 is built from 12 residues. V lost 3 bases, J lost 6 bases, and 5 bases lay in between. Germline values: CDR1 SEHNR, CDR2 FQNEAQ (reference sequence). The chain's CDR3 is CASSFFAGELFF. The CDR3, as DNA: TGTGCCAGCAGCTTTTTTGCCGGGGAGCTGTTTTTT.